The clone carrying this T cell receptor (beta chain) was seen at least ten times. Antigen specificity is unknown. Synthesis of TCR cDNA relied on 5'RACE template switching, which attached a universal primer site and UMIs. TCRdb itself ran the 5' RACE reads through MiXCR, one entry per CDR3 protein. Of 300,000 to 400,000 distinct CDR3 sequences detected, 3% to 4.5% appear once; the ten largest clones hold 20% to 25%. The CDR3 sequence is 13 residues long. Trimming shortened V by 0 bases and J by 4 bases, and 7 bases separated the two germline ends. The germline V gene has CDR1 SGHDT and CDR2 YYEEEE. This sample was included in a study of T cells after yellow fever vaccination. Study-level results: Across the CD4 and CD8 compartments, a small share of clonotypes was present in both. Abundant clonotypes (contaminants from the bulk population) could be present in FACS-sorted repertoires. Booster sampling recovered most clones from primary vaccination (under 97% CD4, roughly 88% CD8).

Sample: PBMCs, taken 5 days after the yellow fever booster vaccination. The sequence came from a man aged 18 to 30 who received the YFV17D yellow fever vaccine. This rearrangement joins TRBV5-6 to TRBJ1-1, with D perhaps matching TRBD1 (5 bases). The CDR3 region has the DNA TGTGCCAGCAGCTTGGAGAGGGGCACTGAAGCTTTCTTT. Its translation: CASSLERGTEAFF.